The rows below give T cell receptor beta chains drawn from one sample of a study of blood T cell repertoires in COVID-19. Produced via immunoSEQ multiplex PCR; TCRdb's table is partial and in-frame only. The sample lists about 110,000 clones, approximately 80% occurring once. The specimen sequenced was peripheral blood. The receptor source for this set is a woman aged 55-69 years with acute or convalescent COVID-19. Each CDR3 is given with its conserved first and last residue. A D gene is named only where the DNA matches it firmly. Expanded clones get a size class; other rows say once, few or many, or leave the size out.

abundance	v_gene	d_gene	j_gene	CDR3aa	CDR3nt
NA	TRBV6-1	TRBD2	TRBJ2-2	CASSDQRGYTGELFF	TGTGCCAGCAGTGATCAGCGGGGGTACACCGGGGAGCTGTTTTTT
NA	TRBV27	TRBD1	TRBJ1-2	CASSQRTGPSYGYTF	TGTGCCAGCAGTCAGCGGACAGGACCCTCCTATGGCTACACCTTC
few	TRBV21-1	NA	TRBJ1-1	CASSKVTGSINEAFF	TGTGCCAGCAGCAAAGTTACAGGCTCAATCAATGAAGCTTTCTTT
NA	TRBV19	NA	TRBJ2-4	CASSLPQSNIQYF	TGTGCCAGTAGTTTGCCCCAGTCGAACATTCAGTACTTC
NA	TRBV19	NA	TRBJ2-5	CASSSGSAETQYF	TGTGCCAGTAGTTCTGGGAGCGCCGAGACCCAGTACTTC
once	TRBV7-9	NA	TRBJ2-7	CASSLAFPGYEQYF	TGTGCCAGCAGCTTAGCGTTCCCGGGCTACGAGCAGTACTTC
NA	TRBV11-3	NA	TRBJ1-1	CASSLGGSAAEAFF	TGTGCCAGCAGCTTAGGAGGGTCGGCGGCTGAAGCTTTCTTT
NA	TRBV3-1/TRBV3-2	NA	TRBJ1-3	CASSRGTERNTIYF	TGTGCCAGCAGCCGGGGGACTGAAAGAAACACCATATATTTT
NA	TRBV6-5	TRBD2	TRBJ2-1	CASSLSSGNYNEQFF	TGTGCCAGCAGCCTGAGTAGCGGGAACTACAATGAGCAGTTCTTC
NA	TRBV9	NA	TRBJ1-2	CASSVAAGNYGYTF	TGTGCCAGCAGCGTAGCTGCAGGGAACTATGGCTACACCTTC
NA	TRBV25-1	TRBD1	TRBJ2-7	CASSARGYEQYF	TGTGCCAGCTCCGCCAGGGGGTACGAGCAGTACTTC
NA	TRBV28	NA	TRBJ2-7	CASRSEDRLSYEQYF	TGTGCCAGCAGGAGCGAAGACAGGCTATCCTACGAGCAGTACTTC
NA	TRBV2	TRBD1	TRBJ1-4	CASSIRDRENEKLFF	TGTGCCAGCAGTATTCGGGACAGGGAAAATGAAAAACTGTTTTTT
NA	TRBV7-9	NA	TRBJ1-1	CASSLSRTRRDAFF	TGTGCCAGCAGCTTATCACGGACACGGCGTGATGCTTTCTTT
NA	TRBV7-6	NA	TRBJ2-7	CASSPRRGTHEQYF	TGTGCCAGCAGCCCTAGGCGGGGTACCCACGAGCAGTACTTC
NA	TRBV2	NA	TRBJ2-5	CATGQIQETQYF	TGTGCCACCGGACAGATACAAGAGACCCAGTACTTC
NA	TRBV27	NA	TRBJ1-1	CASSHRGDLNTEAFF	TGTGCCAGCAGTCACCGCGGGGACCTGAACACTGAAGCTTTCTTT
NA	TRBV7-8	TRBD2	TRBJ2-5	CASSLRLAGAETQYF	TGTGCCAGCAGCCTAAGACTAGCGGGAGCAGAGACCCAGTACTTC
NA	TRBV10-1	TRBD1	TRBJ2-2	CANTGRQGVGGELFF	TGCGCCAACACGGGTAGACAGGGGGTTGGCGGGGAGCTGTTTTTT
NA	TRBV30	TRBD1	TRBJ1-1	CAWNPGQGGTAFF	TGTGCCTGGAATCCGGGGCAGGGGGGTACAGCTTTCTTT
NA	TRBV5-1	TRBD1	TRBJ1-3	CASSLEGQTSGNTIYF	TGCGCCAGCAGCTTGGAGGGACAGACCTCTGGAAACACCATATATTTT
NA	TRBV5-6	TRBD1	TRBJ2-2	CASSVGDRITGELFF	TGTGCCAGCAGCGTGGGGGACAGAATCACCGGGGAGCTGTTTTTT
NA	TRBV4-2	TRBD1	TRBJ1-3	CASSQPGQGVDTIYF	TGTGCCAGCAGCCAGCCGGGACAGGGGGTTGACACCATATATTTT
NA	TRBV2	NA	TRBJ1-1	CASGRRAEAFF	TGTGCCAGCGGAAGGCGGGCTGAAGCTTTCTTT
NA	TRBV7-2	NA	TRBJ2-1	CASSLLGLDEQFF	TGTGCCAGCAGCTTGTTAGGACTGGATGAGCAGTTCTTC
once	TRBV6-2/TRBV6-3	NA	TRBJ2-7	CASSYGSLPYEQYF	TGTGCCAGCAGTTACGGCTCGTTACCCTACGAGCAGTACTTC
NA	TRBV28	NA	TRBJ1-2	CASISPGRGYTF	TGTGCCAGCATATCCCCAGGGCGAGGCTACACCTTC
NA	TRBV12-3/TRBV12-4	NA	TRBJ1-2	CASSYDGDYGYTF	TGTGCCAGCAGTTACGACGGGGACTATGGCTACACCTTC
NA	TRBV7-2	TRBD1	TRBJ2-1	CASSLTGDNYNEQFF	TGTGCCAGCAGCTTAACAGGGGACAACTACAATGAGCAGTTCTTC